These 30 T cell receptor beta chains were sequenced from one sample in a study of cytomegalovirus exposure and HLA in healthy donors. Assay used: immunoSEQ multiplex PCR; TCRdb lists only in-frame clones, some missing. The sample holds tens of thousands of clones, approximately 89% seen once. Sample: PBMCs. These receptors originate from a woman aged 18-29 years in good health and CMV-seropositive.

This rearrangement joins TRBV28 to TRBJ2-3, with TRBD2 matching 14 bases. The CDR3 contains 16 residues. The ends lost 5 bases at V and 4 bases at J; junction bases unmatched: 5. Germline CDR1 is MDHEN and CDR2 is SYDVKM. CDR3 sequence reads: CASSPLTSGGADTQYF. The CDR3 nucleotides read TGTGCCAGCAGTCCATTGACTAGCGGGGGGGCAGATACGCAGTATTTT.

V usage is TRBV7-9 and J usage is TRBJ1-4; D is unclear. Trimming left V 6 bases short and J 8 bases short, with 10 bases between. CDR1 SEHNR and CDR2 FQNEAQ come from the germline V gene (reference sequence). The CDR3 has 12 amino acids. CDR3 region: CASSSSGEKLFF. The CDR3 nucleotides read TGTGCCAGCAGTTCCAGCGGCGAAAAACTGTTTTTT.

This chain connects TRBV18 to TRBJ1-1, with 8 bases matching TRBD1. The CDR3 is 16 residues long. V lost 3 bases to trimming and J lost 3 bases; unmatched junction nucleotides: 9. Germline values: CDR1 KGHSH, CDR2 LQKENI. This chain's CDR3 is CASSPSRGRGDTEAFF. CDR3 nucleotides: TGTGCCAGCTCACCCAGCAGGGGGCGAGGGGACACTGAAGCTTTCTTT.

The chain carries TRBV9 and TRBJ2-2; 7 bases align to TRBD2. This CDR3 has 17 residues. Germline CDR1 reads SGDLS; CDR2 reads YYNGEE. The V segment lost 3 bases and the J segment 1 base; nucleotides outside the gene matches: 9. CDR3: CASSELGRDGNTGELFF. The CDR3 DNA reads TGTGCCAGCAGCGAGCTGGGGAGGGACGGGAACACCGGGGAGCTGTTTTTT.

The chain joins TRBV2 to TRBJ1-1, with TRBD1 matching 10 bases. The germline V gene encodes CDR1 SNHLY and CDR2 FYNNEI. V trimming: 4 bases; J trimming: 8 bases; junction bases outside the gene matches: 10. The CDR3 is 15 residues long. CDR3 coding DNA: TGTGCCAGCAGTGCGTGGGACAGGGGCTCCCCCGAAGCTTTCTTT. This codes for CASSAWDRGSPEAFF.

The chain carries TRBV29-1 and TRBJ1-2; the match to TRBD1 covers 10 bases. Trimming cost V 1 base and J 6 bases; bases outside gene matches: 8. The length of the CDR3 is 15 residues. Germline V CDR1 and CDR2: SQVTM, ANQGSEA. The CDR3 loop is CSVEGETGGMDGYTF. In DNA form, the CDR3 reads TGCAGCGTTGAAGGGGAGACAGGGGGCATGGATGGCTACACCTTC.

CDR3: CASSLSSGPTDTQYF. CDR3 coding DNA: TGTGCCAGCAGCTTAAGTAGCGGCCCCACAGATACGCAGTATTTT. This sequence joins TRBV7-6 and TRBJ2-3, with D possibly being TRBD2 (6 bases). V lost 2 bases to trimming and J lost 2 bases, with 11 bases between them. CDR3 length: 15 residues. Per germline, CDR1 SGHVS and CDR2 FNYEAQ.

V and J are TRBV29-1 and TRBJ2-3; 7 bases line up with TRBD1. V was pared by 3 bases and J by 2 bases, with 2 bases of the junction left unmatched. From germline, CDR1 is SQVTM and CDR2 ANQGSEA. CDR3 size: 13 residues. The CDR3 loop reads CSVDDRATDTQYF. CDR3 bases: TGCAGCGTTGACGACAGGGCCACAGATACGCAGTATTTT.

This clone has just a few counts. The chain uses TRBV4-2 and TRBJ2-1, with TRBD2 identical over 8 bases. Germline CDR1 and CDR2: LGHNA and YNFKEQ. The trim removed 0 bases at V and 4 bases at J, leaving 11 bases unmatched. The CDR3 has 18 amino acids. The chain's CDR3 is CASSQEVQAAGVYNEQFF. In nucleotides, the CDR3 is TGTGCCAGCAGCCAAGAGGTCCAGGCAGCGGGGGTATACAATGAGCAGTTCTTC.

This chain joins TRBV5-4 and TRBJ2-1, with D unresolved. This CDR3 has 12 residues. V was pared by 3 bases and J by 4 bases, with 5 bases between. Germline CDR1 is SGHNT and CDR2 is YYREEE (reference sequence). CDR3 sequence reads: CASSSQYNEQFF. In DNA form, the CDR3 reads TGTGCCAGCAGCTCGCAGTACAATGAGCAGTTCTTC.

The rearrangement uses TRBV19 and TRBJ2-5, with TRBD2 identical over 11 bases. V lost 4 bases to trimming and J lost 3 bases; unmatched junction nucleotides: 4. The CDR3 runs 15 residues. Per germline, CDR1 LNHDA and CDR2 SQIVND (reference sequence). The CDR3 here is CASSSLAGGKETQYF. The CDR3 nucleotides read TGTGCCAGTAGTAGTTTAGCGGGGGGGAAAGAGACCCAGTACTTC. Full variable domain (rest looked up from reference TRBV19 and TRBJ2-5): DGGITQSPKYLFRKEGQNVTLSCEQNLNHDAMYWYRQDPGQGLRLIYYSQIVNDFQKGDIAEGYSVSREKKESFPLTVTSAQKNPTAFYLCASSSLAGGKETQYFGPGTRLLVL.

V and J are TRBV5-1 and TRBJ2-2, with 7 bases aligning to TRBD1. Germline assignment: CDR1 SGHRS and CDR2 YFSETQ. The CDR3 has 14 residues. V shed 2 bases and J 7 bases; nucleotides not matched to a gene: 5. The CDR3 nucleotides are TGCGCCAGCAGCTTAAGGGGGCCAGGCGGGGAGCTGTTTTTT. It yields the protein CASSLRGPGGELFF.

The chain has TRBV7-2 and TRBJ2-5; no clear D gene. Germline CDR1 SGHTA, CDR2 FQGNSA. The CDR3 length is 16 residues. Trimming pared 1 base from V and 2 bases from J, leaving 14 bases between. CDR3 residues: CASSLGWAARQETQYF. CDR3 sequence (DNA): TGTGCCAGCAGCTTAGGCTGGGCAGCCAGACAAGAGACCCAGTACTTC. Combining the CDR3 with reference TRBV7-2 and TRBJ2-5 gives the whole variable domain GAGVSQSPSNKVTEKGKDVELRCDPISGHTALYWYRQSLGQGLEFLIYFQGNSAPDKSGLPSDRFSAERTGGSVSTLTIQRTQQEDSAVYLCASSLGWAARQETQYFGPGTRLLVL.

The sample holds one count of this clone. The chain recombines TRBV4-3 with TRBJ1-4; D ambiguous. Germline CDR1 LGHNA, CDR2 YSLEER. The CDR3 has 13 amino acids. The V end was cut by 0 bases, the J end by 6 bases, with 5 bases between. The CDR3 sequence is CASSQDLYEKLFF. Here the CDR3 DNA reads TGCGCCAGCAGCCAAGATTTATATGAAAAACTGTTTTTT.

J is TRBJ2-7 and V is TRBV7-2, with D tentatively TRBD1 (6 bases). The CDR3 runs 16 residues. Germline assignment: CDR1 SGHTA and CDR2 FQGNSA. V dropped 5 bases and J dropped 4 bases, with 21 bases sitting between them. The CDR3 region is CASSQSTGTTLYEQYF. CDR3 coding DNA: TGTGCCAGCAGCCAATCCACAGGGACAACTCTTTACGAGCAGTACTTC.

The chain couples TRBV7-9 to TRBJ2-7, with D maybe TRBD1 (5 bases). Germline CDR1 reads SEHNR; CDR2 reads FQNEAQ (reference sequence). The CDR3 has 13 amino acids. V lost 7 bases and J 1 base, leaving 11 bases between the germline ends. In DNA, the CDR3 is TGTGCCAGCACCTGGGGCAGATCCTACGAGCAGTACTTC. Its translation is CASTWGRSYEQYF.

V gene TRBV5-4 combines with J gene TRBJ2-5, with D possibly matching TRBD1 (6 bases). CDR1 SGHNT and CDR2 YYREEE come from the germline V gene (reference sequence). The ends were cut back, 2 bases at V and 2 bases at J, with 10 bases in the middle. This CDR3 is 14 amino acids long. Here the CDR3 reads CASSLDRRQETQYF. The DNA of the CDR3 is TGTGCCAGCAGCTTAGACAGGAGACAAGAGACCCAGTACTTC.

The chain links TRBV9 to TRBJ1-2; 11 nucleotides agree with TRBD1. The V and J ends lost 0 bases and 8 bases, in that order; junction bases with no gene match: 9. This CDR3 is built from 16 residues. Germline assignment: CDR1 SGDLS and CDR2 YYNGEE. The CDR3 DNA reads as TGTGCCAGCAGCGTAGCCCAAGGACAGGGGGCACTCGGCTACACCTTC. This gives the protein CASSVAQGQGALGYTF. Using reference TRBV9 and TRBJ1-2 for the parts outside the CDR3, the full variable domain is DSGVTQTPKHLITATGQRVTLRCSPRSGDLSVYWYQQSLDQGLQFLIQYYNGEERAKGNILERFSAQQFPDLHSELNLSSLELGDSALYFCASSVAQGQGALGYTFGSGTRLTVV.

The CDR3, as DNA: TGTGCCAGCAGCTTGGATGCGCTCCCGGGTAGGGATACGCAGTATTTT. Its protein product is CASSLDALPGRDTQYF. The chain joins TRBV5-5 to TRBJ2-3; D is ambiguous. Germline lookup yields CDR1 SGHKS and CDR2 YYEKEE (reference sequence). The CDR3 totals 16 residues. V was cut by 0 bases and J by 6 bases, with 17 bases left in between.

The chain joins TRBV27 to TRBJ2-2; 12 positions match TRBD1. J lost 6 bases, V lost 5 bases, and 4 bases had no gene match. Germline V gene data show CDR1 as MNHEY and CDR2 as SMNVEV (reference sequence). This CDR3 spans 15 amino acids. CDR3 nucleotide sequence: TGTGCCAGCAGTGTGGGACAGGGGGCTTCCGGGGAGCTGTTTTTT. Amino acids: CASSVGQGASGELFF.

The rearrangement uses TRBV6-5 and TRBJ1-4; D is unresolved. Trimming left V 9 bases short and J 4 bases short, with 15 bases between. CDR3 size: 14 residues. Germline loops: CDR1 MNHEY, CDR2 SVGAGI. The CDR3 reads CASRSLTVNEKLFF. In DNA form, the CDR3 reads TGTGCCAGTCGCTCCCTAACCGTTAATGAAAAACTGTTTTTT.

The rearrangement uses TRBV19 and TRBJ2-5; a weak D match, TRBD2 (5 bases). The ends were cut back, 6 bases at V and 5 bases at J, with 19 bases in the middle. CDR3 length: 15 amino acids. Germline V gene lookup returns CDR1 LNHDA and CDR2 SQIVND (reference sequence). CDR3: CASSQTSRDGETQYF. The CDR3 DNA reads TGTGCCAGTAGCCAAACATCACGGGATGGGGAGACCCAGTACTTC.

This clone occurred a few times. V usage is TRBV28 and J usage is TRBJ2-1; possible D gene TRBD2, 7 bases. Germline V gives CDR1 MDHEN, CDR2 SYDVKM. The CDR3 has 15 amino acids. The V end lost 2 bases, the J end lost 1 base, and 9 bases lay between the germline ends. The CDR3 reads CASSLEGGSYNEQFF. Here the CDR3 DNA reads TGTGCCAGCAGTTTAGAGGGGGGGTCCTACAATGAGCAGTTCTTC.

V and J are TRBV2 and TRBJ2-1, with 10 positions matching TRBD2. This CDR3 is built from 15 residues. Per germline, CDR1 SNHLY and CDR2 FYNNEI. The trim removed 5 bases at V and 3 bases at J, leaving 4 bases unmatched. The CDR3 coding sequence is TGTGCCAGCAGTCTCCGACTAGCGGGCTACAATGAGCAGTTCTTC. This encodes CASSLRLAGYNEQFF.

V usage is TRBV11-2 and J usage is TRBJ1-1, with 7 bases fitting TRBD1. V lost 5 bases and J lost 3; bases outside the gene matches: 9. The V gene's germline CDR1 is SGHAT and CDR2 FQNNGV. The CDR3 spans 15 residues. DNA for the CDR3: TGTGCCAGCAGCCGTCGACAGGGTCAGGACACTGAAGCTTTCTTT. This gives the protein CASSRRQGQDTEAFF.

The CDR3 bases are TGTGCCAGCAGCTTAATACCCATTGAACTAGCGGGGGGGAACAATGAGCAGTTCTTC. Its translation is CASSLIPIELAGGNNEQFF. This chain joins TRBV7-3 and TRBJ2-1, with 13 bases aligning to TRBD2. CDR1 is SGHTA and CDR2 is FQGTGA in the germline V gene. J gave up 5 bases and V 1 base, and 11 bases lay outside the gene matches. This CDR3 has 19 amino acids.

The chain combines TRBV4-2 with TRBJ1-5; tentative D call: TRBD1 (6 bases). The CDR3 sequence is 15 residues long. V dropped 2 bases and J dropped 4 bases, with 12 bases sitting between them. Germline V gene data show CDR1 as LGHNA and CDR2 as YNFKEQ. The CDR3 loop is CASSQTDRENQPQHF. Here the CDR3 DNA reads TGTGCCAGCAGCCAAACGGACAGAGAGAATCAGCCCCAGCATTTT.

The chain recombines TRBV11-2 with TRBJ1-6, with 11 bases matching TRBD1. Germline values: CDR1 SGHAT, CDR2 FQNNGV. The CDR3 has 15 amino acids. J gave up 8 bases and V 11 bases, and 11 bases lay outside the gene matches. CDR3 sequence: CACKPGTGGDSPLHF. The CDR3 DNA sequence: TGTGCCTGCAAGCCGGGGACAGGGGGTGATTCACCCCTCCACTTT.

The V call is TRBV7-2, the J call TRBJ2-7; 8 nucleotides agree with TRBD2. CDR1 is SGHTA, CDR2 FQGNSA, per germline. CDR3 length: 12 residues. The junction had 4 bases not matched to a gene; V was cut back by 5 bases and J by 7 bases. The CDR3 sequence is CASSPGGDEQYF. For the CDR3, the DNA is TGTGCCAGCAGCCCCGGGGGGGATGAGCAGTACTTC. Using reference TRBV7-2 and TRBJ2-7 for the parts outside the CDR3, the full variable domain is GAGVSQSPSNKVTEKGKDVELRCDPISGHTALYWYRQSLGQGLEFLIYFQGNSAPDKSGLPSDRFSAERTGGSVSTLTIQRTQQEDSAVYLCASSPGGDEQYFGPGTRLTVT.

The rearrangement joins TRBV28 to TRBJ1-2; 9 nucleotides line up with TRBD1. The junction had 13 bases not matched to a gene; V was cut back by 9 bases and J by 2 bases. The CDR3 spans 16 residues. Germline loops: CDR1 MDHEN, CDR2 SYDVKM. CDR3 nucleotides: TGTGCCAGTTACCTCCGGGACAGGGCACGGAACTATGGCTACACCTTC. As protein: CASYLRDRARNYGYTF.